This T cell receptor beta chain was profiled in a study of blood T cell repertoires in COVID-19. Authors' analysis steps: It was from reference gene primer amplification that nucleated cell counts were estimated. TCRdb keeps only in-frame clones here, not all; method: immunoSEQ multiplex PCR. V and J calls and clone size are given by that table; D and trimming were obtained from the DNA. The data contain about 110,000 clones, 75% to 90% of them singletons. The sequence derives from a woman between 50 and 59 years old with acute or convalescent COVID-19. The material sequenced was peripheral blood.

CDR3 DNA sequence: TGTGCCAGCCTCGAGGAGGATTCAGATACGCAGTATTTT. Translating it yields CASLEEDSDTQYF. V gene TRBV6-5 combines with J gene TRBJ2-3; D is perhaps TRBD2 (5 bases). The CDR3 spans 13 residues. Germline CDR1 and CDR2: MNHEY and SVGAGI. The V and J ends lost 8 bases and 4 bases respectively, with 13 bases between them.